These 14 T cell receptor beta chains share one sample of origin, sequenced in a study of immune evolution from preneoplasia to lung adenocarcinoma. Sequencing used immunoSEQ multiplex PCR; TCRdb keeps in-frame clones, though not all of them. The sample contains 3,600 or so clones, just under 80% of which appear only once. The sample consisted of FFPE atypical adenomatous hyperplasia tissue from the lung. Subset given: atypical adenomatous hyperplasia (AAH), lung preneoplasia. The receptors come from a person aged 65-85 years with lung adenocarcinoma.

V usage is TRBV7-3 and J usage is TRBJ1-2, with D uncertain. V was cut by 6 bases and J by 2 bases, with 19 bases left in between. The CDR3 consists of 16 residues. Germline lookup yields CDR1 SGHTA and CDR2 FQGTGA. Here the CDR3 reads CASRLIATGSNYGYTF. The CDR3 bases are TGTGCCAGCAGGCTGATCGCAACCGGATCGAACTATGGCTACACCTTC.

The chain joins TRBV5-4 to TRBJ1-1, with D possibly being TRBD1 (6 bases). Germline assignment: CDR1 SGHNT and CDR2 YYREEE (reference sequence). Trimming shortened V by 0 bases and J by 1 base, and 7 bases separated the two germline ends. This CDR3 is 14 amino acids long. CDR3 sequence (DNA): TGTGCCAGCAGCTTGGACAGGGCGAACACTGAAGCTTTCTTT. As protein: CASSLDRANTEAFF.

This clone came up once. CDR3 coding DNA: TGTGCCAGCAGCTTACAGGACACAGATACGCAGTATTTT. Protein: CASSLQDTDTQYF. This sequence joins TRBV11-3 and TRBJ2-3; D remains unclear. Trimming shortened V by 2 bases and J by 2 bases, and 5 bases separated the two germline ends. CDR3 length equals 13 residues. Germline V lookup: CDR1 SGHNT, CDR2 YENEEA.

Only one count was recorded for this clone. The CDR3 here is CASSSSGGSGANVLTF. CDR3 bases: TGTGCCAGCAGTAGCTCAGGCGGGTCTGGGGCCAACGTCCTGACTTTC. This sequence joins TRBV2 and TRBJ2-6, with D tentatively TRBD2 (5 bases). The V gene lost 5 bases and the J gene lost 1 base, with 12 bases spanning the gap. The CDR3 is made up of 16 amino acids. Germline CDR1 and CDR2: SNHLY and FYNNEI.

The J gene is TRBJ1-4, the V gene TRBV11-2; 7 nucleotides align to TRBD1. This CDR3 is built from 15 residues. V trimming: 4 bases; J trimming: 5 bases; junction bases outside the gene matches: 7. Germline CDR1 is SGHAT and CDR2 is FQNNGV. The CDR3 DNA reads as TGTGCCAGCAGCTCTCCGACAGGGTTAAATGAAAAACTGTTTTTT. This gives the protein CASSSPTGLNEKLFF.

This clone appeared a few times. The chain employs TRBV4-2 and TRBJ1-1; 7 bases agree with TRBD1. Germline V gives CDR1 LGHNA, CDR2 YNFKEQ. V lost 6 bases and J lost 6; bases outside the gene matches: 16. The CDR3 extends over 16 amino acids. CDR3 loop: CASSREQQGNHPEAFF. The CDR3 region has the DNA TGTGCCAGCAGTCGCGAGCAACAGGGGAATCATCCTGAAGCTTTCTTT.

The rearrangement joins TRBV2 to TRBJ1-5, with TRBD1 matching over 7 bases. J gave up 2 bases and V 7 bases, and 5 bases lay outside the gene matches. This CDR3 is built from 14 residues. Germline loops: CDR1 SNHLY, CDR2 FYNNEI. CDR3 sequence reads: CASNWDSGNQPQHF. The CDR3 DNA sequence: TGTGCCAGCAACTGGGACAGCGGCAATCAGCCCCAGCATTTT.

The genes are TRBV28 and TRBJ2-5; D not certain. The ends were cut back, 5 bases at V and 0 bases at J, with 13 bases in the middle. The V gene's germline CDR1 is MDHEN and CDR2 SYDVKM. This CDR3 region has 15 residues. CDR3 DNA sequence: TGTGCCAGCAGTCCTTCCCGTCTGGACCAAGAGACCCAGTACTTC. It codes for CASSPSRLDQETQYF.

This clone was observed a single time. This chain uses TRBV6-5 with TRBJ2-7; D may match TRBD1 or TRBD2 (5 bases each). The V and J ends lost 2 bases and 0 bases respectively, with 11 bases between them. This CDR3 has 15 residues. Germline V gene data show CDR1 as MNHEY and CDR2 as SVGAGI. The CDR3 nucleotides are TGTGCCAGCAGTTACGGGGCGGACTCCTCCTACGAGCAGTACTTC. Amino acid sequence: CASSYGADSSYEQYF.

The chain couples TRBV10-1 to TRBJ2-5; D is possibly TRBD2 (5 bases). Germline-derived CDR1 and CDR2 are WNHNN and SYGVQD (reference sequence). V dropped 6 bases and J dropped 3 bases, with 17 bases sitting between them. The CDR3 loop spans 15 amino acids. CDR3 amino acids: CASSFGRGLEETQYF. DNA for the CDR3: TGCGCCAGCAGCTTTGGGAGAGGGTTAGAAGAGACCCAGTACTTC.

The chain joins TRBV27 to TRBJ1-2; 7 nucleotides agree with TRBD1. Looked up from germline, CDR1 is MNHEY and CDR2 is SMNVEV (reference sequence). The CDR3 is 12 amino acids. Trimming at V came to 4 bases and at J to 5 bases, leaving 1 base not matched to a gene. The CDR3 sequence: CASSSRGYGYTF. The CDR3 DNA sequence: TGTGCCAGCAGTTCCAGGGGGTATGGCTACACCTTC.

The CDR3 loop reads CASNQGQGAYEQYF. Here the CDR3 DNA reads TGTGCCAGCAACCAGGGACAGGGGGCCTACGAGCAGTACTTC. V is TRBV27 and J is TRBJ2-7; the match to TRBD1 covers 11 bases. The CDR3 is 14 amino acids. The V gene's germline CDR1 is MNHEY and CDR2 SMNVEV (reference sequence). V shed 7 bases, J shed 2 bases, and the junction held 4 bases outside the gene matches.

The genes are TRBV11-3 and TRBJ2-7; D is unresolved. Germline V gene data show CDR1 as SGHNT and CDR2 as YENEEA. V shed 2 bases and J shed 0 bases, with 5 bases lying between them. This CDR3 spans 13 amino acids. The chain's CDR3 is CASSLRVSYEQYF. DNA of the CDR3: TGTGCCAGCAGCTTAAGGGTCTCCTACGAGCAGTACTTC. The entire variable domain, with the rest obtained from reference TRBV11-3 and TRBJ2-7, is as follows: EAGVVQSPRYKIIEKKQPVAFWCNPISGHNTLYWYLQNLGQGPELLIRYENEEAVDDSQLPKDRFSAERLKGVDSTLKIQPAELGDSAVYLCASSLRVSYEQYFGPGTRLTVT.

The chain is built from TRBV5-5 and TRBJ2-1; the D gene is possibly TRBD2 (6 bases). V lost 4 bases to trimming and J lost 7 bases, with 18 bases between them. This CDR3 has 15 residues. Looked up from germline, CDR1 is SGHKS and CDR2 is YYEKEE (reference sequence). CDR3 region: CASSPGTSLGNEQFF. Written as DNA, the CDR3 is TGTGCCAGCAGCCCTGGGACTTCTTTGGGTAATGAGCAGTTCTTC.